The rows below give T cell receptor beta chains drawn from one sample of a study of human T cells and chemical hapten exposure. In TCRdb, the RACE reads were re-called with MiXCR into one record per CDR3 protein. The repertoire has 85,000 to 130,000 distinct CDR3 sequences, more than 10% of them found once; the top ten carry around 1.6%. The sequencing used whole blood, collected in connection with sensitization to the hapten diphenylcyclopropenone (DPC). The receptors stem from a woman aged 45-65 years with alopecia areata. Some clones in this sample may be carry-over from other donors' samples. The CDR3 runs from the conserved cysteine through the conserved F or W. Each record gives: V gene, CDR3 length, J gene, CDR3 protein.

>TRBV5-1|16|TRBJ2-2
CASSSTGTVGTGELFF
>TRBV5-1|13|TRBJ2-1
CASSFPSYNEQFF
>TRBV7-2|18|TRBJ2-6
CASSLRPLHVSGANVLTF
>TRBV7-6|11|TRBJ2-5
CASSWKETQYF
>TRBV19|15|TRBJ2-3
CASSIGGQNTDTQYF
>TRBV19|12|TRBJ1-2
CASSQQGNSYTF
>TRBV4-1|11|TRBJ2-1
CASSQRGLQFF
>TRBV7-9|12|TRBJ2-7
CASSLGGGEQYF
>TRBV28|15|TRBJ2-7
CASSQHTPNSYEQYF
>TRBV29-1|14|TRBJ1-4
CSVVGGRFNEKLFF
>TRBV29-1|11|TRBJ1-2
CSVAVNYGYTF
>TRBV28|16|TRBJ2-7
CASSPTLPGRAYEQYF
>TRBV7-2|18|TRBJ2-1
CASSSPRFRAGGDNEQFF
>TRBV3-1|12|TRBJ1-5
CASGTSNQPQHF
>TRBV29-1|14|TRBJ2-3
CSVVRDRGTDTQYF
>TRBV6-1|14|TRBJ1-2
CASSDIGREVGYTF
>TRBV11-2|17|TRBJ2-7
CASSSLGGAGVNYEQYF
>TRBV6-2/TRBV6-3|15|TRBJ2-5
CASSYSGLAGETQYF
>TRBV4-1|17|TRBJ2-5
CASSQGPSGGAAETQYF
>TRBV7-2|15|TRBJ2-3
CASSLQGTSTDTQYF
>TRBV6-5|14|TRBJ1-4
CASSENRVNEKLFF
>TRBV5-4|13|TRBJ1-1
CASSPRTGSEAFF
>TRBV12-3/TRBV12-4|15|TRBJ2-3
CASSAGTGGTDTQYF
>TRBV11-2|16|TRBJ2-5
CASSLPLAGAGETQYF
>TRBV18|13|TRBJ2-1
CASSDSQVTEQFF
>TRBV5-1|14|TRBJ2-5
CASSLVEGRETQYF
>TRBV12-3/TRBV12-4|15|TRBJ2-1
CASRTGGGSYNEQSF
>TRBV5-1|11|TRBJ2-2
CASSLSGELFF
>TRBV12-3/TRBV12-4|16|TRBJ1-3
CASRKAGHPSGNTIYF
>TRBV28|12|TRBJ2-4
CASSLAGYIQYF
>TRBV5-1|16|TRBJ2-5
CASSLEAGGLLETQYF
>TRBV28|12|TRBJ2-2
CASKRIPYELFF
>TRBV2|14|TRBJ2-2
CASSSPSSTGELFF
>TRBV20-1|18|TRBJ1-2
CSARSRQATTITNYGYTF
>TRBV7-2|15|TRBJ1-6
CASSPNGQYNSPLHF
>TRBV6-1|15|TRBJ1-1
CASKGTPGGMSEAFF
>TRBV27|15|TRBJ2-1
CASSPRDFRGNEQFF
>TRBV24-1|14|TRBJ2-1
CATSERQTYNEQFF
>TRBV6-2/TRBV6-3|15|TRBJ1-1
CASTDLPTGPTEAFF
>TRBV11-2|15|TRBJ2-3
CASSTSTSNMDTQYF
>TRBV24-1|15|TRBJ1-1
CATSSIGAGNTEAFF
>TRBV10-1|15|TRBJ2-3
CASSDSRQGADTQYF
>TRBV6-5|15|TRBJ2-7
CASRPRTGLGYEQYF
>TRBV7-6|15|TRBJ2-2
CASSHRALNTGELFF
>TRBV28|14|TRBJ2-2
CASSMGGRTGELFF
>TRBV18|14|TRBJ2-5
CASSPSGVRETQYF
>TRBV28|12|TRBJ2-7
CASSSVSYEQYF
>TRBV7-2|15|TRBJ2-5
CASSSTNGGRETQYF
>TRBV12-5|16|TRBJ2-1
CASGLTGSSSYNEQFF
>TRBV28|15|TRBJ1-5
CATAGGASYLQPQHF
>TRBV28|11|TRBJ2-7
CASHNQYEQYF
>TRBV7-2|11|TRBJ2-1
CASSFHNEQFF
>TRBV7-8|15|TRBJ1-6
CASSPATGDNSPLHF
>TRBV5-1|15|TRBJ2-1
CASSLGTSGGSEQFF
>TRBV20-1|14|TRBJ2-3
CSASVGTSTDTQYF